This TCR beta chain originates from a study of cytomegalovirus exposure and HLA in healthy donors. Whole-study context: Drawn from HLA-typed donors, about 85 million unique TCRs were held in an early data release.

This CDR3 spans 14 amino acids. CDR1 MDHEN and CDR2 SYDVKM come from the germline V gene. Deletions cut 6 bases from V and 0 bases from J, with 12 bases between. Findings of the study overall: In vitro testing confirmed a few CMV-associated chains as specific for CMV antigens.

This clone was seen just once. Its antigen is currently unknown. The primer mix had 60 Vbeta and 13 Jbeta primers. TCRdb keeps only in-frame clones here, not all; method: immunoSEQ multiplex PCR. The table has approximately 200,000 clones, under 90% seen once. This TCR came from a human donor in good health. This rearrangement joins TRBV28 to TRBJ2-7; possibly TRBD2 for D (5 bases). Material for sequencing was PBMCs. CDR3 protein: CASRGGGTSYEQYF. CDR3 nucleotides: TGTGCCAGCAGAGGAGGTGGAACCTCCTACGAGCAGTACTTC.